The clone carrying this TCR beta chain has just a few counts. What it binds is not known. This sample is part of a study of T-cell memory formation after mild COVID-19. Findings and limits, study-wide: There were some responding clones in pre-infection memory, which suggested that cross-reactive memory had joined.

Each CDR3 protein is one row after TCRdb ran MiXCR on the 5' RACE reads. Of 280,000 or so distinct CDR3 sequences detected, roughly 8.2% appear once; the ten largest clones hold roughly 23%. Sequenced input: PBMCs or a T cell subset sorted from them (not recorded which). The source is a man aged 18 to 30 who had mild COVID-19 (a few samples of this study predate the infection). Cell type and time point are not known.

CDR3 DNA sequence: TGCAGTGCCGCTAGGCCTGGGTGGAACACTGAAGCTTTCTTT. Translation gives CSAARPGWNTEAFF. The chain uses TRBV20-1 and TRBJ1-1, with unresolved D. Between the trimmed V and J ends, which lost 6 bases and 1 base, there was a span of 15 bases. Germline V lookup: CDR1 DFQATT, CDR2 SNEGSKA (reference sequence). CDR3 length: 14 amino acids.